Presented here are 10 T cell receptor beta chains from one specimen sequenced in a study of shared clonotypes between healthy human individuals. In the naive CD8 group, cells lacked CD45RO and were positively selected for CCR7, so terminally differentiated effector memory CD45RA+ cells were left out. Using immunoSEQ multiplex PCR, the repertoire was profiled, and TCRdb retains in-frame clones only, with some absent. The sample records millions of clones, roughly 91% being singletons. Sequencing was done on a sample of naive CD8+ T cells from PBMCs. Receptors were obtained from a man in his late teens or twenties in good health. Some clones in this sample may be carry-over from other donors' samples.

This rearrangement joins TRBV27 to TRBJ2-7, with D possibly being TRBD2 (6 bases). This CDR3 is built from 14 residues. CDR1 and CDR2 (germline): MNHEY, SMNVEV (reference sequence). V lost 1 base to trimming and J lost 12 bases, with 19 bases between them. CDR3 DNA sequence: TGTGCCAGCAGTTTATTGGCGGGACCTACGATGGTGTACTTC. Translated: CASSLLAGPTMVYF.

CDR3 DNA sequence: TGTGCCAGCAGTTTCCCGGCTGGGGGGTACGGCTACACCTTC. Translation: CASSFPAGGYGYTF. V gene TRBV7-9 combines with J gene TRBJ1-2; TRBD1 is a possible D gene (5 bases). Germline loops: CDR1 SEHNR, CDR2 FQNEAQ (reference sequence). V was cut by 6 bases and J by 8 bases, with 19 bases left in between. The CDR3 has 14 residues.

This sequence joins TRBV27 and TRBJ2-2; 8 bases are shared with TRBD1. J gave up 5 bases and V 2 bases, and 4 bases lay outside the gene matches. Looked up from germline, CDR1 is MNHEY and CDR2 is SMNVEV (reference sequence). This CDR3 is 15 amino acids long. The CDR3 is CASSLEQGVTGELFF. CDR3 bases: TGTGCCAGCAGTTTAGAACAGGGGGTTACCGGGGAGCTGTTTTTT.

The chain links TRBV6-1 to TRBJ1-2; D is possibly TRBD1 (5 bases). Per the germline V gene, CDR1 is MNHNS and CDR2 is SASEGT. CDR3 size: 18 residues. Trimming left V 1 base short and J 4 bases short, with 22 bases between. The CDR3 protein is CASSEVTGFPRGVYGYTF. The CDR3 nucleotides read TGTGCCAGCAGTGAAGTTACAGGCTTCCCCCGCGGGGTCTATGGCTACACCTTC.

The V and J genes are TRBV28 and TRBJ1-4; 7 bases map to TRBD1. Germline CDR1 MDHEN, CDR2 SYDVKM. J lost 7 bases, V lost 6 bases, and 5 bases had no gene match. The CDR3 totals 13 residues. The CDR3 is CASRGDSFEKLFF. CDR3 DNA: TGTGCCAGCAGAGGGGACAGTTTTGAAAAACTGTTTTTT.

The V and J genes are TRBV9 and TRBJ2-3, with 11 bases identical to TRBD2. The CDR3 sequence is 15 residues long. Germline CDR1 and CDR2: SGDLS and YYNGEE. V lost 4 bases and J lost 5; bases outside the gene matches: 6. The CDR3: CASSPHGTSGDTQYF. CDR3 DNA sequence: TGTGCCAGCAGCCCGCACGGGACTAGCGGAGATACGCAGTATTTT.

This sequence joins TRBV6-1 and TRBJ2-7; TRBD2 agrees at 14 bases. The CDR3 totals 15 residues. The V gene's germline CDR1 is MNHNS and CDR2 SASEGT. V dropped 10 bases and J dropped 4; count of bases not matched to a gene: 9. The CDR3 sequence is CATGLAGVPIYEQYF. The CDR3, as DNA: TGTGCCACGGGACTAGCGGGAGTCCCCATTTACGAGCAGTACTTC.

The chain couples TRBV6-1 to TRBJ2-7; a weak D match, TRBD1 (6 bases). Germline lookup yields CDR1 MNHNS and CDR2 SASEGT. V was shortened by 4 bases and J by 7 bases, with 20 bases between the two germline ends. The length of the CDR3 is 15 residues. CDR3 nucleotide sequence: TGTGCCAGCAGTGCTATCAGGGGTGGCCACGGGGAGCAGTACTTC. Translation gives CASSAIRGGHGEQYF.

This chain uses TRBV19 with TRBJ2-1, with D perhaps matching TRBD2 (6 bases). V dropped 2 bases and J dropped 8 bases, with 16 bases sitting between them. The CDR3 sequence is 15 residues long. Germline loops: CDR1 LNHDA, CDR2 SQIVND (reference sequence). The CDR3 spells CASSITAGRVDEQFF. The CDR3 nucleotides read TGTGCCAGTAGTATAACGGCCGGGAGAGTCGATGAGCAGTTCTTC.

This chain links TRBV9 with TRBJ2-1; TRBD2 agrees at 11 bases. There are 18 residues in the CDR3. Losses at the gene ends were 0 bases for V and 3 bases for J; bases not matched to a gene: 8. Per germline, CDR1 SGDLS and CDR2 YYNGEE. The CDR3 region has the DNA TGTGCCAGCAGCGTAGCACTAGCGGGGGTCCTTAACTACAATGAGCAGTTCTTC. Amino acids: CASSVALAGVLNYNEQFF.